One sample yielded the 27 T cell receptor beta chains listed below, sequenced in a study of blood T cell repertoires in COVID-19. Profiled with immunoSEQ multiplex PCR; TCRdb holds only in-frame clones, not every one. The sample includes 150,000 to 200,000 clones, roughly 90% of them seen just once. Sequencing was done on a sample of peripheral blood. Receptors were obtained from a man between 35 and 55 years old with acute or convalescent COVID-19.

The CDR3, as DNA: TGTGCCAGCAGCAGCAGGATCTCTGGGGCCAACGTCCTGACTTTC. It codes for CASSSRISGANVLTF. The J gene is TRBJ2-6, the V gene TRBV7-2; D is uncertain. The CDR3 spans 15 residues. The V end lost 5 bases, the J end lost 0 bases, and 8 bases lay between the germline ends. In germline, CDR1 is SGHTA, CDR2 FQGNSA. The complete variable domain, with remaining parts taken from reference TRBV7-2 and TRBJ2-6, reads GAGVSQSPSNKVTEKGKDVELRCDPISGHTALYWYRQSLGQGLEFLIYFQGNSAPDKSGLPSDRFSAERTGGSVSTLTIQRTQQEDSAVYLCASSSRISGANVLTFGAGSRLTVL.

The chain is built from TRBV4-1 and TRBJ1-1, with D maybe TRBD1 (5 bases). Per germline, CDR1 MGHRA and CDR2 YSYEKL. The CDR3 is 16 residues long. Trimming pared 0 bases from V and 4 bases from J, leaving 15 bases between. The CDR3 sequence: CASSQDFGGGGTEAFF. The CDR3 DNA is TGCGCCAGCAGCCAAGATTTCGGCGGGGGGGGCACTGAAGCTTTCTTT.

The rearrangement uses TRBV5-4 and TRBJ2-1, with 8 bases fitting TRBD2. Looked up from germline, CDR1 is SGHNT and CDR2 is YYREEE (reference sequence). V was clipped by 0 bases and J by 5 bases; unmatched bases: 7. This CDR3 is 16 amino acids long. The CDR3 here is CASSLGGGGPHNEQFF. Here the CDR3 DNA reads TGTGCCAGCAGCTTGGGGGGCGGGGGGCCCCACAATGAGCAGTTCTTC.

The chain links TRBV27 to TRBJ2-1; the match to TRBD2 covers 7 bases. The trim removed 8 bases at V and 7 bases at J, leaving 17 bases unmatched. The CDR3 runs 16 residues. Germline CDR1 is MNHEY and CDR2 is SMNVEV (reference sequence). The CDR3 DNA reads TGTGCCAGCGCCAACTGGGGGGGACCTTTTAGGAATGAGCAGTTCTTC. Translated, it gives CASANWGGPFRNEQFF.

This clone has more than one count but fewer than ten. J is TRBJ1-2 and V is TRBV4-2, with 7 bases matching TRBD1. J was trimmed by 5 bases and V by 0 bases; bases with no gene match: 9. The CDR3 is made up of 16 amino acids. Germline CDR1 LGHNA, CDR2 YNFKEQ. CDR3 nucleotides: TGTGCCAGCAGCCAAGAACTGGCAGGGGGTAGTTATGGCTACACCTTC. Translating gives CASSQELAGGSYGYTF.

The chain links TRBV27 to TRBJ1-5; D is undetermined. The CDR3 covers 15 residues. Germline V gene data show CDR1 as MNHEY and CDR2 as SMNVEV (reference sequence). Trimming took 2 bases from V and 0 from J, leaving 8 bases between them. The CDR3 bases are TGTGCCAGCAGTTTAACAGCCCTTAGCAATCAGCCCCAGCATTTT. This sequence encodes CASSLTALSNQPQHF.

V is TRBV30 and J is TRBJ1-5; 7 bases agree with TRBD1. J was trimmed by 1 base and V by 2 bases; bases with no gene match: 8. Germline values: CDR1 GTSNPN, CDR2 SVGIG (reference sequence). The CDR3 has 16 residues. The CDR3: CAWSHNRGRSNQPQHF. DNA for the CDR3: TGTGCCTGGAGTCACAACAGGGGCCGAAGCAATCAGCCCCAGCATTTT.

The rearrangement links TRBV7-2 to TRBJ2-1; D is perhaps TRBD2 (6 bases). Per the germline V gene, CDR1 is SGHTA and CDR2 is FQGNSA. This CDR3 region has 16 residues. V shed 1 base and J shed 0 bases, with 10 bases lying between them. DNA for the CDR3: TGTGCCAGCAGCTTAGACGCGGGAAGCTCCTACAATGAGCAGTTCTTC. Translation gives CASSLDAGSSYNEQFF.

This clone was counted only a few times. The rearrangement joins TRBV30 to TRBJ1-2; 10 bases fit TRBD1. Germline CDR1 is GTSNPN and CDR2 is SVGIG (reference sequence). V was clipped by 5 bases and J by 6 bases; unmatched bases: 9. CDR3 size: 14 residues. The CDR3 region is CAWARDRGPHGYTF. The CDR3 bases are TGTGCCTGGGCCAGGGACAGGGGCCCCCATGGCTACACCTTC.

The chain couples TRBV6-1 to TRBJ1-2, with D perhaps matching TRBD1 (6 bases). Trimming stripped 2 bases from V and 0 bases from J, with 22 bases between. Germline CDR1 reads MNHNS; CDR2 reads SASEGT. The CDR3 is 19 residues long. CDR3 sequence reads: CASSEQLGGRGSTNYGYTF. Written as DNA, the CDR3 is TGTGCCAGCAGTGAACAATTAGGGGGTAGGGGTTCGACTAACTATGGCTACACCTTC.

The chain carries TRBV6-1 and TRBJ1-2, with 10 bases fitting TRBD1. The CDR3 loop spans 12 amino acids. V dropped 3 bases and J dropped 14; count of bases not matched to a gene: 6. Germline values: CDR1 MNHNS, CDR2 SASEGT. This chain's CDR3 is CASSDGQGEWTF. In nucleotides, the CDR3 is TGTGCCAGCAGTGATGGACAGGGGGAATGGACCTTC.

The table lists this clone with a few counts. The CDR3 DNA reads as TGTGCCAGCAGCTTAACTAGTTCCTACGAGCAGTACTTC. Translation: CASSLTSSYEQYF. The genes are TRBV5-6 and TRBJ2-7; D might be TRBD2 (5 bases). Germline V gene sequence: CDR1 SGHDT, CDR2 YYEEEE. With 2 bases removed from V and 1 base from J, the gap between germline ends came to 7 bases. The CDR3 runs 13 residues.

This chain uses TRBV6-5 with TRBJ2-3, with D possibly TRBD2 on 7 matching bases. From germline, CDR1 is MNHEY and CDR2 SVGAGI. The V end lost 6 bases, the J end lost 2 bases, and 12 bases lay between the germline ends. The length of the CDR3 is 14 residues. CDR3 sequence (DNA): TGTGCCAGCAGGGGGGGGCCCTTCACAGATACGCAGTATTTT. Amino acids: CASRGGPFTDTQYF.

The chain combines TRBV5-1 with TRBJ1-1, with a weak D call TRBD1 (6 bases). The ends were cut back, 4 bases at V and 2 bases at J, with 18 bases in the middle. Germline V gene data show CDR1 as SGHRS and CDR2 as YFSETQ. CDR3 length: 16 residues. This chain's CDR3 is CASSLSRGGGNTEAFF. CDR3 in DNA: TGCGCCAGCAGCCTCTCTAGGGGGGGCGGCAACACTGAAGCTTTCTTT.

The rearrangement links TRBV21-1 to TRBJ2-3; whether TRBD1, the table's D call, matches the DNA was not checked. TRBV21-1 is annotated as a pseudogene. The CDR3 consists of 15 residues. The CDR3 sequence is CASSTHRDFTDTQYF. The CDR3 DNA is TGTGCCAGCAGCACTCACAGGGATTTCACAGATACGCAGTATTTT.

The chain combines TRBV19 with TRBJ2-7; weak D call: TRBD1 (5 bases). Germline V gives CDR1 LNHDA, CDR2 SQIVND (reference sequence). The CDR3 contains 13 residues. Trimming pared 2 bases from V and 3 bases from J, leaving 8 bases between. CDR3 in DNA: TGTGCCAGTAGTATACCAGGGAACTACGAGCAGTACTTC. It codes for CASSIPGNYEQYF.

Only one count was recorded for this clone. The V and J genes are TRBV4-2 and TRBJ1-3, with 9 bases that match TRBD1. J lost 0 bases, V lost 1 base, and 1 base had no gene match. Germline CDR1 is LGHNA and CDR2 is YNFKEQ. The CDR3 contains 16 residues. CDR3 sequence: CASSQATGGSGNTIYF. In DNA, the CDR3 is TGTGCCAGCAGCCAAGCGACAGGGGGCTCTGGAAACACCATATATTTT.

The table lists this clone with a few counts. V and J are TRBV19 and TRBJ1-2, with 9 nucleotides matching TRBD1. The germline V gene has CDR1 LNHDA and CDR2 SQIVND (reference sequence). V lost 7 bases and J lost 4; bases outside the gene matches: 7. CDR3 length: 14 amino acids. The CDR3 spells CASTALTGGYGYTF. For the CDR3, the DNA is TGTGCCAGTACTGCCCTGACAGGGGGCTATGGCTACACCTTC.

For this clone: The sample carries other DNA sequences with the same CDR3. CDR3 amino acids: CASSYSGAYEQYF. The DNA of the CDR3 is TGTGCCAGCAGTTACTCGGGCGCCTACGAGCAGTACTTC. V gene TRBV6-5 combines with J gene TRBJ2-7; D is unclear. V was trimmed by 0 bases and J by 2 bases, leaving 5 bases between them. The CDR3 spans 13 residues. Germline CDR1 MNHEY, CDR2 SVGAGI.

As regards this clone: A read error may account for a junction end that differs from germline. The chain is built from TRBV12-3 or TRBV12-4 and TRBJ2-3; D call uncertain. This CDR3 is built from 12 residues. The CDR3 DNA reads as TGTGCCAGCAGCCTCCGCCGAGATGCGCAGTATTTT. It specifies CASSLRRDAQYF.

The chain is built from TRBV19 and TRBJ2-1; 8 bases agree with TRBD2. This CDR3 has 15 residues. Per the germline V gene, CDR1 is LNHDA and CDR2 is SQIVND (reference sequence). V shed 4 bases and J 8 bases; nucleotides not matched to a gene: 10. The CDR3 coding sequence is TGTGCCAGTAGTACTGCTCGGACTAGCCGCGATGAGCAGTTCTTC. Translated, it gives CASSTARTSRDEQFF.

This clone is a singleton in its sample. The chain combines TRBV4-1 with TRBJ1-4; possible D gene TRBD1, 5 bases. CDR3 length equals 16 residues. The germline gives CDR1 MGHRA, CDR2 YSYEKL. Trimming cost V 0 bases and J 5 bases, with 13 bases left between them. The CDR3 DNA sequence: TGCGCCAGCAGCCAAGATGGCGGGGCGGGAAATGAAAAACTGTTTTTT. This encodes CASSQDGGAGNEKLFF.

V is TRBV6-5 and J is TRBJ2-7; 10 nucleotides align to TRBD1. Trimming took 6 bases from V and 4 from J; bases not matched to a gene: 9. Germline CDR1 and CDR2: MNHEY and SVGAGI. The CDR3 is 15 amino acids. The CDR3 DNA is TGTGCCAGCAGAACCTCGGACAGGGGGGTTTACGAGCAGTACTTC. It yields the protein CASRTSDRGVYEQYF.

The V and J genes are TRBV9 and TRBJ2-7; TRBD2 matches 8 bases. This CDR3 comprises 16 residues. Losses at the gene ends were 3 bases for V and 4 bases for J; bases not matched to a gene: 12. The germline gives CDR1 SGDLS, CDR2 YYNGEE. The chain's CDR3 is CASSALSGTRPYEQYF. In nucleotides, the CDR3 is TGTGCCAGCAGCGCCCTATCGGGGACTAGACCTTACGAGCAGTACTTC.

CDR3 nucleotide sequence: TGCGCCAGCAGCCAAGATCTCGGGACAGGGGGCGAAGAGACCCAGTACTTC. Its translation: CASSQDLGTGGEETQYF. The V and J genes are TRBV4-1 and TRBJ2-5, with TRBD1 identical over 12 bases. J gave up 3 bases and V 0 bases, and 5 bases lay outside the gene matches. Germline CDR1 and CDR2: MGHRA and YSYEKL. This CDR3 is 17 amino acids long.

The chain links TRBV18 to TRBJ1-4; D ambiguous. CDR1 is KGHSH and CDR2 is LQKENI in the germline V gene. The germline V and J ends were trimmed by 3 bases and 3 bases, with 5 bases remaining between them. The CDR3 totals 13 residues. The CDR3 nucleotides are TGTGCCAGCTCACCGGCAGCTAATGAAAAACTGTTTTTT. This codes for CASSPAANEKLFF. Supplemented by reference TRBV18 and TRBJ1-4, the full variable domain reads NAGVMQNPRHLVRRRGQEARLRCSPMKGHSHVYWYRQLPEEGLKFMVYLQKENIIDESGMPKERFSAEFPKEGPSILRIQQVVRGDSAAYFCASSPAANEKLFFGSGTQLSVL.

The chain uses TRBV7-2 and TRBJ2-2; a weak D match, TRBD1 (6 bases). Germline V gene lookup returns CDR1 SGHTA and CDR2 FQGNSA. This CDR3 region has 16 residues. V was trimmed by 4 bases and J by 5 bases, leaving 17 bases between them. The CDR3 coding sequence is TGTGCCAGCAGCTCCTCAGGGGTTCACGGGACCGGGGAGCTGTTTTTT. Residues: CASSSSGVHGTGELFF.